The rows below give T cell receptor beta chains drawn from one sample of a study of blood T cell repertoires in COVID-19. TCRdb's table, derived via immunoSEQ multiplex PCR, lists solely in-frame clones and lacks some. The data show 86,000 or so clones, 90% to 95% seen once. Sequencing was done on a sample of peripheral blood. Receptors were obtained from a human donor with active COVID-19. The donor label of this sample is uncertain. CDR3s include the opening cysteine and the closing phenylalanine or tryptophan. Fields, in order: CDR3 length, V gene, D gene, clone size, J gene, CDR3 DNA, CDR3 protein. D genes are given only for firm matches. Size values are once, few and many counts, or a class for expanded clones, and some rows have none.

cdr3_length: 12
v_call: TRBV6-6
d_call: NA
clone_size: NA
j_call: TRBJ1-5
cdr3_nt: TGTGCCAGCTGCATCCAGAGGCAGCCCCAGCATTTT
cdr3_aa: CASCIQRQPQHF

cdr3_length: 14
v_call: TRBV10-3
d_call: TRBD2
clone_size: once
j_call: TRBJ2-3
cdr3_nt: TGTGCCATCAGCCCGGGACTAGGTACAGATACGCAGTATTTT
cdr3_aa: CAISPGLGTDTQYF

cdr3_length: 17
v_call: TRBV7-9
d_call: TRBD1
clone_size: NA
j_call: TRBJ2-3
cdr3_nt: TGTGCCAGCAGCCGAGCGACAGGGGGCCCCCACACAGATACGCAGTATTTT
cdr3_aa: CASSRATGGPHTDTQYF

cdr3_length: 16
v_call: TRBV11-2
d_call: TRBD2
clone_size: NA
j_call: TRBJ2-1
cdr3_nt: TGTGCCAGCAGCTTACAAGCTAGCGGGAGTAAGGCTGAGCAGTTCTTC
cdr3_aa: CASSLQASGSKAEQFF

cdr3_length: 14
v_call: TRBV28
d_call: NA
clone_size: NA
j_call: TRBJ2-4
cdr3_nt: TGTGCCAGCAGTTCCGGGGTAATAGGAAACATTCAGTACTTC
cdr3_aa: CASSSGVIGNIQYF

cdr3_length: 14
v_call: TRBV5-1
d_call: TRBD1
clone_size: NA
j_call: TRBJ1-1
cdr3_nt: TGCGCCAGCAGCTTGGAGGCAGGGGGCGGTACCGGCGCGTTT
cdr3_aa: CASSLEAGGGTGAF

cdr3_length: 19
v_call: TRBV11-3
d_call: TRBD2
clone_size: NA
j_call: TRBJ2-1
cdr3_nt: TGTGCCAGCAGCCTCGGACTAGCGGGAGACCTAAGCTCCTACAATGAGCAGTTCTTC
cdr3_aa: CASSLGLAGDLSSYNEQFF

cdr3_length: 18
v_call: TRBV7-8
d_call: NA
clone_size: NA
j_call: TRBJ1-2
cdr3_nt: TGTGCCAGCAGCTTAGGCGGGGACCGTCGAAGACGTAACTATGGCTACACCTTC
cdr3_aa: CASSLGGDRRRRNYGYTF

cdr3_length: 14
v_call: TRBV20-1
d_call: NA
clone_size: NA
j_call: TRBJ1-1
cdr3_nt: TGCAGTGCTAGTCGCCAGAACAGGAACACTGAAGCTTTCTTT
cdr3_aa: CSASRQNRNTEAFF

cdr3_length: 13
v_call: TRBV2
d_call: NA
clone_size: NA
j_call: TRBJ1-1
cdr3_nt: TGTGCCGGTGTTGTCCAGGGGCCAGGTGAAGCTTTCTTT
cdr3_aa: CAGVVQGPGEAFF

cdr3_length: 13
v_call: TRBV15
d_call: NA
clone_size: once
j_call: TRBJ2-1
cdr3_nt: TGTGCCACCAGCAGAGATCAAGGGAGGGAGCAGTTCTTC
cdr3_aa: CATSRDQGREQFF

cdr3_length: 16
v_call: TRBV3-1/TRBV3-2
d_call: TRBD2
clone_size: NA
j_call: TRBJ2-7
cdr3_nt: TGTGCCAGCAGCCAAGATCCCCAGCGGGGCTCCTACGAGCAGTACTTC
cdr3_aa: CASSQDPQRGSYEQYF

cdr3_length: 17
v_call: TRBV7-8
d_call: NA
clone_size: NA
j_call: TRBJ2-5
cdr3_nt: TGTGCCAGCAGCTTATCGGGAACCCTGGCTGGGAAAGAGACCCAGTACTTC
cdr3_aa: CASSLSGTLAGKETQYF

cdr3_length: 13
v_call: TRBV6-5
d_call: NA
clone_size: NA
j_call: TRBJ1-1
cdr3_nt: TGTGCCAGCATCGAGACTGGAGCCACTGAAGCTTTCTTT
cdr3_aa: CASIETGATEAFF

cdr3_length: 15
v_call: TRBV9
d_call: NA
clone_size: NA
j_call: TRBJ2-4
cdr3_nt: TGTGCCAGCAGCGTAGGGGGACTAGCCAAAAACATTCAGTACTTC
cdr3_aa: CASSVGGLAKNIQYF

cdr3_length: 15
v_call: TRBV9
d_call: NA
clone_size: NA
j_call: TRBJ2-3
cdr3_nt: TGTGCCAGCAGCGTAAATACAGGGTCCACAGATACGCAGTATTTT
cdr3_aa: CASSVNTGSTDTQYF